The text below deals with one T cell receptor beta chain. The sample's time point: patch test 3, about 24 weeks after DPC sensitization. Treatment in this sample: therapeutic diphenylcyclopropenone sensitization with weekly scalp DPC. Before extraction, the whole blood was not fractionated, and total RNA was taken from it. TCRdb called the RACE reads again in MiXCR, with one record for every CDR3 protein. Here the sample spans tens of thousands of distinct CDR3 sequences, approximately 9.5% being singletons. V was clipped by 5 bases and J by 3 bases, with 7 bases between them. The CDR3 runs to 12 residues. Looked up from germline, CDR1 is MDHEN and CDR2 is SYDVKM. These data come from a study of human T cells and chemical hapten exposure.

The sequence came from a man aged 45 to 65 with alopecia areata. Some clones in this sample may be carry-over from other donors' samples. This specimen consisted of whole blood, obtained in connection with sensitization to the hapten diphenylcyclopropenone (DPC). This rearrangement joins TRBV28 to TRBJ1-2; tentatively, D is TRBD1 (5 bases). CDR3 sequence: CASSPQDYGYTF. In DNA form, the CDR3 reads TGTGCCAGCAGTCCACAGGACTATGGCTACACCTTC.